This is a list of T cell receptor beta chains from one sample in a study of PD-1 blockade in classical Hodgkin lymphoma. Clones were read by immunoSEQ multiplex PCR, and TCRdb kept only the in-frame ones, dropping some. In the table there are about 46,000 clones, about 73% of which are singletons. This specimen consisted of peripheral blood mononuclear cells (PBMCs), obtained at baseline. These receptors came from a human donor with classical Hodgkin lymphoma. Each CDR3 is given without its conserved first and last residue. Clone size is given for some rows only: seen once, a few or many times, or a class if the clone is expanded.

v_call clone_size cdr3_aa
TRBV30 NA AWNLPGRNSYEQY
TRBV4-1 few ASSSSTGWVEGYT
TRBV4-1 NA ASSQRPGQGNQPQH
TRBV5-1 NA ASSLGTGWNTEAF
TRBV5-5 NA ASSLGQVAFPGANVLT
TRBV5-5 NA ASSAPEGLKGYT
TRBV5-1 NA ASSWQTSTDTQY
TRBV30 few AGRGGSGYGYT
TRBV19 NA ASSPTGQGKYYEQY
TRBV2 NA ASEATGGTPMGEQY
TRBV30 NA AWCSGRAHNEQF
TRBV7-9 NA ASSLVRSGGNTIY
TRBV2 once ASRALDRGPNTEAF
TRBV7-9 NA ASSSLPGAPSSYEQY
TRBV28 few ASSFIGGYT
TRBV5-1 NA ASSFVTGVGEQF
TRBV27 NA ASRYGQKFNEQF
TRBV15 NA ATSRAGGLGYT
TRBV2 NA ASSSFDRVGALH
TRBV5-1 NA ASSLWGDLMNTEAF
TRBV7-3 once ASSSVGGQPYGYT
TRBV5-1 NA ASSEGARNSPLH
TRBV7-9 NA ASSLTPFAREGGEKLF
TRBV4-1 NA ASSQATQDTQY
TRBV19 NA ASSLSGAVTYGYT
TRBV30 few AWTSGVFSYEQY
TRBV6-6 few ASSLGQGAYEQY
TRBV10-1 many ASSRDRNYNEQF
TRBV7-9 NA ASSFGGGPNYGYT